This T cell receptor beta chain appears in the sequencing data of a study of blood T cell repertoires in COVID-19. For the study at large: Samples taken during acute and convalescent COVID-19 were collected in the United States, Italy and Spain.

Germline CDR1 and CDR2: SEHNR and FQNEAQ (reference sequence). V trimming: 4 bases; J trimming: 0 bases; junction bases outside the gene matches: 7. CDR3 length equals 17 residues. Per the original data handling: Using reference gene primer amplification, nucleated cell counts were estimated. The method was immunoSEQ multiplex PCR; TCRdb's version includes in-frame clones alone and lacks a portion of them. That table furnishes V, J and clone size, whereas the DNA furnished D and trimming. The profile shows 130,000 to 150,000 clones, roughly 86% of them singletons. This clone has more than one count but fewer than ten.

Sequencing input: peripheral blood. The TCR comes from a man aged 45-60 years with active or convalescent COVID-19. The chain uses TRBV7-9 and TRBJ2-1, with 9 bases that match TRBD2. The CDR3 is CASSSRGGGSSYNEQFF. CDR3 nucleotides: TGTGCCAGCAGCTCCCGCGGGGGGGGGAGCTCCTACAATGAGCAGTTCTTC. Variable domain in full (rest from reference TRBV7-9 and TRBJ2-1): DTGVSQNPRHKITKRGQNVTFRCDPISEHNRLYWYRQTLGQGPEFLTYFQNEAQLEKSRLLSDRFSAERPKGSFSTLEIQRTEQGDSAMYLCASSSRGGGSSYNEQFFGPGTRLTVL.